This is a list of T cell receptor beta chains from one sample in a study of T cells in Graves' hyperthyroidism and ophthalmopathy. TCRdb ran MiXCR on the multiplex PCR reads and lists one entry per CDR3 protein. The table shows over 400,000 distinct CDR3 sequences, with approximately 23% occurring only once. Sequenced sample: blood. The source is a woman between 70 and 85 years old with Graves' ophthalmopathy. Both conserved end residues are part of each CDR3. The D gene is left open where the match is weak. For some rows the clone size is stated as once, few or many, or as a class when expanded; others skip it.

abundance	v_gene	d_gene	j_gene	CDR3nt	CDR3aa
many	TRBV12-3/TRBV12-4	.	TRBJ2-2	TGTGCCAGCAGTTTAGGGGAGAGGGGGGAGCTGTTTTTT	CASSLGERGELFF
few	TRBV4-2	.	TRBJ1-2	TGTGCCAGCAGCCAAGGACCACCTGATCAGGGCTACACCTTC	CASSQGPPDQGYTF
few	TRBV28	TRBD1	TRBJ2-7	TGTGCCAGCAGTTTAGGGACAGGGGGCCGGGAGCAGTACTTC	CASSLGTGGREQYF
once	TRBV6-5	TRBD2	TRBJ2-4	TGTGCCAGCAGTTACTCTCGTGGGACTAGCGGGACCCTAGCCAAAAACATTCAGTACTTC	CASSYSRGTSGTLAKNIQYF
few	TRBV5-1	.	TRBJ2-1	TGCGCCAGCAGCTTTTCGACAGCTTATGAGCAGTTCTTC	CASSFSTAYEQFF
many	TRBV2	.	TRBJ1-1	TGTGCCAGCAGCTCTCTCAGACAGATCTCTGAAGCTTTCTTT	CASSSLRQISEAFF
many	TRBV30	.	TRBJ1-1	TGTGCCTGGAGCCCTCTAGACACTGAAGCTTTCTTT	CAWSPLDTEAFF
many	TRBV10-3	.	TRBJ1-5	TGTGCCATCAGTGACGGGGGGAATCAGCCCCAGCATTTT	CAISDGGNQPQHF
few	TRBV2	.	TRBJ1-4	TGTGCCAGCAGCCCCCAGGGACACACAACTAATGAAAAACTGTTTTTT	CASSPQGHTTNEKLFF
many	TRBV30	.	TRBJ1-1	TGTGCCTGGAGGGACGGGACGTTTAAAGCTGAAGCTTTCTTT	CAWRDGTFKAEAFF
many	TRBV20-1	.	TRBJ2-3	TGCAGTGCTAGATTAGGACCCAGCACAGATACGCAGTATTTT	CSARLGPSTDTQYF
.	TRBV9	.	TRBJ2-3	TGTGCCAGCAGCGTAGATTGGACAGATACGCAGTATTTT	CASSVDWTDTQYF
few	TRBV3-1	TRBD1	TRBJ1-1	TGTGCCAGCAGGACGACAGGGAAAACTGAAGCTTTCTTT	CASRTTGKTEAFF
few	TRBV7-9	.	TRBJ2-3	TGTGCCAGCAGCTTAGATGGCGAGCGGGCGACGCAGTATTTT	CASSLDGERATQYF
few	TRBV7-9	TRBD2	TRBJ2-1	TGTGCCAGCAGCTTCCCATCGGGGGGAGGGAGAAATGAGCAGTTCTTC	CASSFPSGGGRNEQFF
few	TRBV7-2	.	TRBJ2-1	TGTGCCAGCAGCTTCCGCCGAAGGGACAATGAGCAGTTCTTC	CASSFRRRDNEQFF
few	TRBV28	.	TRBJ2-7	TGTGCCAGCAGTTCAAAGACTCCCGGTAACTACGAGCAGTACTTC	CASSSKTPGNYEQYF
.	TRBV28	TRBD2	TRBJ2-7	TGTGCCAGCTACGGGGCGGGAGGCCCCAGCTCCTACGAGCAGTACTTC	CASYGAGGPSSYEQYF
.	TRBV19	.	TRBJ1-1	TGTGCCAGTACCCTCTTGGGAGGAGCGAACACTGAAGCTTTCTTT	CASTLLGGANTEAFF
few	TRBV28	.	TRBJ1-2	TGTGCCACCATGAGGGCGGGATACGGCTACACCTTC	CATMRAGYGYTF
few	TRBV12-3/TRBV12-4	.	TRBJ1-3	TGTGCCAGCAGTTACTCTTGGGGAGCTGGAAACACCATATATTTT	CASSYSWGAGNTIYF
.	TRBV10-3	.	TRBJ1-2	TGTGCCATCAAGATCGGGATAGGGACTATGGGCTACACCTTC	CAIKIGIGTMGYTF